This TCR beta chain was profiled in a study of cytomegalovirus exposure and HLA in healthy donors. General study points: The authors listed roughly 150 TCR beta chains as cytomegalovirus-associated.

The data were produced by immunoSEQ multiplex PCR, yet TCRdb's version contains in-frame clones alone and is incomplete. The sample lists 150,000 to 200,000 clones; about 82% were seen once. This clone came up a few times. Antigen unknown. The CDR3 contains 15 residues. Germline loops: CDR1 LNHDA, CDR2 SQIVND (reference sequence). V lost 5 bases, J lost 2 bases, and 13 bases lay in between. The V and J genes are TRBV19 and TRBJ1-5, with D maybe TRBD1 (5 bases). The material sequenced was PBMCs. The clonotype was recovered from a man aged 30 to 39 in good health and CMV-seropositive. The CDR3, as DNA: TGTGCCAGTAGTGCTCCCCTCAGGGGCAATCAGCCCCAGCATTTT. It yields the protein CASSAPLRGNQPQHF.